This T cell receptor beta chain is drawn from a study of T-cell memory formation after mild COVID-19. Broader study findings: Memory sampled before infection contained some responding clones, suggesting cross-reactive memory joined.

The TCR alpha and TCR beta cDNA libraries, bearing sample barcodes and UMIs, were generated by 5'RACE using constant-segment primers. TCRdb called the 5' RACE reads again in MiXCR, with one record for every CDR3 protein. This sample has roughly 340,000 distinct CDR3 sequences, with 20% to 25% found just once. V gave up 0 bases and J gave up 1 base, with 10 bases separating them. Germline assignment: CDR1 SGHTA and CDR2 FQGNSA. This CDR3 contains 16 residues. This clonotype occurred many times. No antigen is known for it. Sequencing input: PBMCs or a T cell subset sorted from them (not recorded which). This chain links TRBV7-2 with TRBJ2-4; D remains ambiguous. The TCR originated in a man between 18 and 35 years old who had mild COVID-19 (a few samples of this study predate the infection). Cell type and time point are not known. CDR3 residues: CASSLAGQAAKNIQYF. CDR3 bases: TGTGCCAGCAGCTTAGCAGGGCAGGCTGCCAAAAACATTCAGTACTTC.